The text below deals with one T cell receptor beta chain. The data were obtained in a study of OX40 agonist ivuxolimab in advanced cancers. Generated by immunoSEQ multiplex PCR, the TCRdb table keeps only in-frame clones and is missing some. Of about 84,000 clones in the sample, approximately 89% were seen once. Trimming pared 3 bases from V and 7 bases from J, leaving 9 bases between. The CDR3 spans 12 residues. Germline assignment: CDR1 MNHNS and CDR2 SASEGT. This TCR was sampled from an adult with an advanced solid tumor such as melanoma, head and neck, liver or kidney cancer. This sequence joins TRBV6-1 and TRBJ1-2; perhaps TRBD1 as D (5 bases). Sequencing used CD4+ or CD8+ T cells sorted from blood, obtained in a trial of the OX40 agonist ivuxolimab. The CDR3 region has the DNA TGTGCCAGCAGTGATGGGGGGGTTGGCTACACCTTC. Translated, it gives CASSDGGVGYTF.